This TCR beta chain was sequenced during a study of CD4 T cell repertoires in COVID-19 (dated by TCRdb to about 2021). In the study overall: To analyze cross-reactivity, CFSE-low cells were expanded with IL-2 for 10 days and then labeled again and restimulated with spike proteins from other coronaviruses. In three recovered individuals, the researchers analyzed the TCR Vbeta repertoire of SARS-CoV-2-reactive T cells at the subset level. In COVID-19-recovered individuals, the study described naturally processed CD4+ T cell responses to SARS-CoV-2 spike and nucleoprotein and used TCR Vbeta sequencing to evaluate clonal composition.

Library preparation used the immunoSEQ multiplex PCR assay. In the original analysis: To quantify how much the repertoires of different subsets overlapped, the Chao-Jaccard similarity index was used along with counts of shared clonotypes. In TCRdb, the immuneACCESS table is reduced to in-frame sequences with V and J assigned. These tables do not hold every clone; where another copy was compared, an unresolved V gene accounts for under half, and the others remain unexplained. V and J calls and clone size come straight from that table; D and trimming were deduced from the DNA. The sample has approximately 24,000 clones on record, over 90% of them singletons. 0.66% of the sample is held by the ten biggest clonotypes. Its CDR3 holds 15 amino acids, cysteine through phenylalanine. Kept here is only the CDR3 DNA, which spans 45 bases and is read in frame from base 1. CDR1 MNHEY and CDR2 SVGAGI are derived from the germline V gene.

To note about this clone: No antigen is known for it. No base quality information exists; no much larger clone differs at one position.

Study-level results and caveats: Several of the most expanded SARS-CoV-2-reactive clonotypes were found to be shared between two or all three memory subsets, suggesting intraclonal diversification. Between about 6.5 and 27% of SARS-CoV-2 clonotypes were also detected in SARS-CoV and/or HKU1 spike-stimulated secondary cultures, consistent with cross-reactivity.

Memory T cell samples that were not cultured were sequenced immediately after ex vivo isolation. From peripheral blood mononuclear cells, the researchers isolated CD4+ total memory, central memory, effector memory and circulating T follicular helper cells. This receptor chain uses TRBV6-5 and TRBJ2-5; no D segment can be confidently identified. The DNA end favors TRBJ2-7, so the J call may be wrong. The sample was circulating follicular helper CD4+ T cells (cTfh) from blood, taken before the COVID-19 pandemic. Read against the paper, the sample's cell subset or site label means: circulating T follicular helper cells. The origin of this receptor is a human donor who had COVID-19. Here the CDR3 is given as CASSYQNTGRSEQYF. Read as DNA, the sequence is TGTGCCAGCAGTTACCAAAACACGGGTAGGAGCGAGCAGTACTTC.